This T cell receptor beta chain originates from a study of cytomegalovirus exposure and HLA in healthy donors. At the level of the study: A later analysis reported the same platform for the 110 or so validation repertoires and the 666 first-cohort repertoires.

Measured with immunoSEQ multiplex PCR; TCRdb has only the in-frame clones, and not every one. The repertoire holds around 230,000 clones, around 87% seen once, with around 1.3% in the top ten. Findings and caveats of the study: Most TCR sequences proved rare, with some public TCRs found in many donors. Listed as cytomegalovirus-associated were 150 to 200 TCR beta chains.

Regarding this clone: Its antigen remains unknown.

The CDR3 totals 16 residues. V lost 4 bases, J lost 6 bases, and 13 bases stayed unmatched. Germline CDR1 SGHDN, CDR2 FVKESK. The origin of this receptor is a woman aged 25 to 45 in good health and CMV-seropositive. The chain is built from TRBV14 and TRBJ1-1; TRBD1 agrees at 8 bases. Sequenced: PBMCs. The CDR3 DNA reads as TGTGCCAGCAGCCGCCGACAGGGGTCCTCTTTTGCTGAAGCTTTCTTT. The encoded protein is CASSRRQGSSFAEAFF. The full variable domain, completed using reference TRBV14 and TRBJ1-1, is EAGVTQFPSHSVIEKGQTVTLRCDPISGHDNLYWYRRVMGKEIKFLLHFVKESKQDESGMPNNRFLAERTGGTYSTLKVQPAELEDSGVYFCASSRRQGSSFAEAFFGQGTRLTVV.